Following are 15 T cell receptor beta chains from one sample sequenced in a study of T cells after yellow fever vaccination. TCRdb itself ran the 5' RACE reads through MiXCR, one entry per CDR3 protein. The sample lists around 500,000 distinct CDR3 sequences; 21% were seen once. Sequenced material: PBMCs, taken about 21 days after the first yellow fever vaccination. The receptors derive from a man in his late teens or twenties who received the YFV17D yellow fever vaccine.

J is TRBJ2-1 and V is TRBV18, with TRBD2 identical over 8 bases. Germline-derived CDR1 and CDR2 are KGHSH and LQKENI. With 3 bases clipped from V and 7 bases from J, the junction kept 5 bases outside the gene matches. The length of the CDR3 is 14 residues. The CDR3 loop is CASSPGLASNEQFF. Written as DNA, the CDR3 is TGTGCCAGCTCACCCGGACTAGCCTCGAATGAGCAGTTCTTC. Based on the CDR3 plus reference TRBV18 and TRBJ2-1, the full variable domain is NAGVMQNPRHLVRRRGQEARLRCSPMKGHSHVYWYRQLPEEGLKFMVYLQKENIIDESGMPKERFSAEFPKEGPSILRIQQVVRGDSAAYFCASSPGLASNEQFFGPGTRLTVL.

V is TRBV27 and J is TRBJ2-5, with D tentatively TRBD1 (7 bases). Trimming stripped 3 bases from V and 5 bases from J, with 19 bases between. The CDR3 has 16 amino acids. CDR1 is MNHEY and CDR2 is SMNVEV in the germline V gene (reference sequence). DNA for the CDR3: TGTGCCAGCAGTTTTTCAGGGGGGCGCTTCGGGGAGACCCAGTACTTC. Its protein is CASSFSGGRFGETQYF.

This clonotype has just a few counts. The rearrangement uses TRBV7-9 and TRBJ2-3; 7 positions agree with TRBD1. Trimming took 4 bases from V and 8 from J; bases not matched to a gene: 9. This CDR3 is 14 amino acids long. In germline, CDR1 is SEHNR, CDR2 FQNEAQ (reference sequence). CDR3 residues: CASSSPGQHGTQYF. In DNA form, the CDR3 reads TGTGCCAGCAGCTCTCCGGGACAGCACGGTACGCAGTATTTT.

The chain is built from TRBV6-1 and TRBJ2-7, with D maybe TRBD1 (5 bases). V was cut by 6 bases and J by 1 base, with 13 bases left in between. Germline CDR1 reads MNHNS; CDR2 reads SASEGT. CDR3 length: 14 residues. CDR3 in amino acids: CASRQGVGSYEQYV. CDR3 in DNA: TGTGCCAGCAGGCAAGGGGTGGGGTCCTACGAGCAGTACGTC.

In this sample, this clonotype turned up a few times. V is TRBV4-3 and J is TRBJ2-7; TRBD1 matches 7 bases. Germline V gives CDR1 LGHNA, CDR2 YSLEER. The length of the CDR3 is 14 residues. V shed 3 bases and J 7 bases; nucleotides not matched to a gene: 9. The CDR3 nucleotides are TGCGCCAGCAGCCAGGGGTGGACAGGTCGGGAGCAGTACTTC. Amino acids: CASSQGWTGREQYF.

The rearrangement uses TRBV27 and TRBJ1-2, with 8 bases aligning to TRBD1. Per the germline V gene, CDR1 is MNHEY and CDR2 is SMNVEV (reference sequence). V dropped 2 bases and J dropped 6; count of bases not matched to a gene: 5. The CDR3 runs to 14 residues. CDR3 region: CASSLAGGGDGYTF. As DNA, the CDR3 is TGTGCCAGCAGTTTAGCAGGGGGCGGTGATGGCTACACCTTC.

In its sample, this clonotype was seen a few times. This sequence joins TRBV20-1 and TRBJ1-4; D perhaps matches TRBD1 (5 bases). CDR3 length: 14 amino acids. V shed 6 bases and J shed 8 bases, with 19 bases lying between them. Looked up from germline, CDR1 is DFQATT and CDR2 is SNEGSKA (reference sequence). CDR3 protein: CSADKGQKGEKLFF. DNA of the CDR3: TGCAGTGCAGATAAGGGGCAAAAAGGCGAAAAACTGTTTTTT.

This clonotype was found a few times. The chain employs TRBV19 and TRBJ1-5, with a possible D match to TRBD1 (5 bases). The CDR3 runs 14 residues. The V gene lost 7 bases and the J gene lost 7 bases, with 17 bases spanning the gap. Germline assignment: CDR1 LNHDA and CDR2 SQIVND (reference sequence). The CDR3 here is CASNTRVGSQPQHF. CDR3 nucleotide sequence: TGTGCCAGTAATACCAGGGTTGGAAGCCAGCCCCAGCATTTT.

This clonotype came up a few times. This chain uses TRBV18 with TRBJ2-1; D unresolved. From germline, CDR1 is KGHSH and CDR2 LQKENI. V lost 0 bases, J lost 6 bases, and 9 bases lay in between. CDR3 length: 14 amino acids. The DNA for the CDR3 is TGTGCCAGCTCACCACCGTCAGTGGGCAATGAGCAGTTCTTC. Translating it yields CASSPPSVGNEQFF.

This clonotype has just a few counts. Mismatch with germline at one junction end may stem from a read error. The chain uses TRBV7-7 and TRBJ2-3; TRBD2 matches 10 bases. CDR3 length equals 15 residues. Germline V CDR1 and CDR2: SSHAT, FNYEAQ (reference sequence). CDR3 region: CASSLGLAGVDTQYF. The CDR3 bases are TGTGCTAGCAGCTTAGGCCTAGCGGGGGTCGATACGCAGTATTTT.

This clonotype was detected once. The chain links TRBV4-3 to TRBJ2-3, with a weak D call TRBD1 (6 bases). This CDR3 spans 14 amino acids. CDR1 LGHNA and CDR2 YSLEER come from the germline V gene. Trimming pared 1 base from V and 5 bases from J, leaving 10 bases between. The CDR3 protein is CASSQGRGIDTQYF. The CDR3 bases are TGCGCCAGCAGCCAAGGCAGGGGTATAGATACGCAGTATTTT.

A few counts support this clonotype. The rearrangement joins TRBV28 to TRBJ2-5; 10 nucleotides agree with TRBD2. Unmatched junction bases numbered 6, after V lost 6 bases and J lost 5 bases. The CDR3 covers 14 residues. CDR1 MDHEN and CDR2 SYDVKM come from the germline V gene. Here the CDR3 DNA reads TGTGCCAGCAGGGATAGCGGGGGGTCGGAGACCCAGTACTTC. Amino acid sequence: CASRDSGGSETQYF. Using reference TRBV28 and TRBJ2-5 for the parts outside the CDR3, the full variable domain is DVKVTQSSRYLVKRTGEKVFLECVQDMDHENMFWYRQDPGLGLRLIYFSYDVKMKEKGDIPEGYSVSREKKERFSLILESASTNQTSMYLCASRDSGGSETQYFGPGTRLLVL.

This sequence joins TRBV18 and TRBJ1-4; D may be TRBD1 (5 bases). V lost 4 bases to trimming and J lost 8 bases, with 11 bases between them. The CDR3 has 13 residues. Germline CDR1 is KGHSH and CDR2 is LQKENI. This CDR3 reads CASSQGRQEKLFF. CDR3 bases: TGTGCCAGCTCACAGGGACGGCAAGAAAAACTGTTTTTT.

This clonotype was seen a few times. The DNA for the CDR3 is TGCGCCAGCAGTCGAAGGGGCGTGTCGGACACTGAAGCTTTCTTT. This translates into CASSRRGVSDTEAFF. The rearrangement joins TRBV5-1 to TRBJ1-1; a possible D gene is TRBD1 (5 bases). Germline assignment: CDR1 SGHRS and CDR2 YFSETQ. The CDR3 runs to 15 residues. Trimming left V 5 bases short and J 3 bases short, with 17 bases between.

The CDR3 sequence: CASSLRITNYGYTF. DNA for the CDR3: TGTGCCAGCAGCTTACGCATAACTAACTATGGCTACACCTTC. This rearrangement joins TRBV7-2 to TRBJ1-2, with D hard to call. The CDR3 is 14 residues long. Germline loops: CDR1 SGHTA, CDR2 FQGNSA. With 2 bases removed from V and 0 bases from J, the gap between germline ends came to 7 bases. The full variable domain, in which reference TRBV7-2 and TRBJ1-2 provide the parts outside the CDR3, is GAGVSQSPSNKVTEKGKDVELRCDPISGHTALYWYRQSLGQGLEFLIYFQGNSAPDKSGLPSDRFSAERTGGSVSTLTIQRTQQEDSAVYLCASSLRITNYGYTFGSGTRLTVV.